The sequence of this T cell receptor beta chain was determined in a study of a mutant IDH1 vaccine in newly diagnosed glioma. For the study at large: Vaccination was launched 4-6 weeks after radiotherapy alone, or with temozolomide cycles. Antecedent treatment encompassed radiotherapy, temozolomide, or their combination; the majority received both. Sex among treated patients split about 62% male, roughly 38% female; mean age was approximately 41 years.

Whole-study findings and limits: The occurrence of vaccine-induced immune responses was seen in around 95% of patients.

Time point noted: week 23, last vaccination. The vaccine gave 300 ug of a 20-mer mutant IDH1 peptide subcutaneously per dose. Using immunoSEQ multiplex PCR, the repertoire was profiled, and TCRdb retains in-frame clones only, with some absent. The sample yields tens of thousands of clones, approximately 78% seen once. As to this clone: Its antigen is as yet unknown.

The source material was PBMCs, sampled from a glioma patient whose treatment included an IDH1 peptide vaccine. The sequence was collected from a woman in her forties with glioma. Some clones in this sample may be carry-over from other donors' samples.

CDR3 DNA: TGTGCCAGCAGTTTGTTGGTGGAGGGGATTGGGAATGAGCAGTTCTTC. It is translated as CASSLLVEGIGNEQFF. This rearrangement joins TRBV28 to TRBJ2-1, with D possibly matching TRBD2 (6 bases). Germline values: CDR1 MDHEN, CDR2 SYDVKM. This CDR3 has 16 residues. V was trimmed by 3 bases and J by 7 bases, leaving 19 bases between them.